Listed below are T cell receptor beta chains from one sample, sequenced in a study of CD8+CD57+ T cells in acquired aplastic anemia. TCRdb reprocessed the reads via MiXCR and lists one record per CDR3 protein. The repertoire has about 160,000 distinct CDR3 sequences, roughly 48% of them found once; the top ten carry about 30%. Source material: sorted CD4+, CD8+, or CD8+CD57+ T cells (not recorded which) from PBMCs. These receptors were obtained from a human donor with aplastic anemia. The conserved cysteine and the conserved F or W are not part of the CDR3 here. Each record gives: V gene, CDR3 protein.

TRBV5-1,ASSLGQGDTQY
TRBV5-4,ASSFVPGEQY
TRBV11-3,ASSLGAGQGQPQH
TRBV19,ASSRGSYNEQF
TRBV10-2,ASSGTGGASNQPQH
TRBV15,ATSRDWGGVGETQY
TRBV30,AWYGYKLNSYEQY
TRBV24-1,ATSDEGATDTQY
TRBV7-8,TSSSDPTYEQY
TRBV5-8,ASSPGLAGAHRETQY
TRBV24-1,ATRESGFGRDTQY
TRBV7-2,ASRPGLAGRGHEQF
TRBV4-2,ASSQDSGTVYEQY
TRBV10-3,AISEEGLSNQPQH
TRBV7-7,ASSSGQQETQY
TRBV25-1,ASRQTNTEAF